What follows is one T cell receptor beta chain and its context. This clone appeared once. Its specific antigen is unknown. The sample holds no much larger clone one base away, and base qualities are not on file. The record originates from a study of cytomegalovirus exposure and HLA in healthy donors listed by TCRdb under 2017. Regarding the complete study: An earlier analysis of approximately 640 of the donors reported more than 250 Gb of sequence data and 120 million or so unique TCR beta sequences from approximately 180 million T cells. Every repertoire in the discovery cohort had been generated on one and the same sequencing platform. Of the approximately 400 genotyped donors, approximately 80% were placed in the genetic ancestry cluster associated with self-reported Caucasian donors. An early release covering about 600 HLA-typed donors comprised approximately 290 gigabases of sequencing data and some 79 million unique TCR sequences. In addition to the first cohort of 666 subjects, a separate validation cohort of over 90 different subjects was used. To predict cytomegalovirus infection status, the study combined high-throughput TCR immunosequencing, statistical association of individual TCRs with disease status, and machine learning. A later analysis re-analyzed previously published TCR beta repertoires from about 730 donors and added high-resolution HLA genotyping to study TCR occurrence patterns. In a later genetic analysis, genome-wide SNP genotypes for about 65% of the roughly 670 donors were used, and that subset was treated as a discovery cohort. Typing coverage differed by locus: A, B, C, DRB1 and DQB1 were typed in about 629-640 donors, DQA1 in approximately 520, DPA1 in approximately 600, and DPB1 in 400 to 490. Donor age, sex, ethnicity and CMV serostatus were collected together with the repertoire data. The T cell repertoires of under 750 subjects were profiled by immunosequencing and related to cytomegalovirus serostatus. Five DR-DQ haplotypes were treated as single units for association and clustering because of strong linkage in the cohort. Among 398 genotyped donors of the cohort, an average of about 240,000 unique TCR beta nucleotide sequences were sequenced per donor, roughly a sixth of them non-productive. Both class I and class II loci were covered by HLA typing, at four-digit resolution. Rather than drawing on any new phenotypic data, the later analysis identified candidate immune exposures from TCR beta sequences and the way those sequences occurred across donors. In an earlier analysis of a few hundred of the donors, high-throughput TCR beta sequencing was used to judge whether each TCR beta V gene segment behaved as functional or pseudogenic. The aim of the study was to test whether cataloging public T cell receptors could identify signatures of past pathogen exposure. Broad study findings and their caveats: Compared with equally common non-associated chains, HLA-associated TCR beta chains in a later analysis were more clonally expanded and had lower generation probabilities. Sequencing depth was assumed to be roughly uniform across donors in the presence/absence analyses, though that assumption may not hold. In a later analysis, several top co-occurrence clusters were reported to appear linked to parvovirus B19, influenza, CMV and Epstein-Barr virus. The earlier analysis of almost 600 of the donors excluded approximately 17 rarely observed V segments, including chromosome 9 orphons, because counts were too low. While some public TCRs were present in many individuals, most TCR sequences turned up only very rarely across donors. For the cohort, immune exposure information was limited to CMV serostatus. A cluster of highly shared sequence variants was judged likely to represent a technical artifact of the sequencing pipeline. According to a later analysis, TCR association rates differed among HLA loci, with DRB1 alleles showing the most associated TCRs and HLA-C alleles showing the fewest. Assigning TCR associations to individual alleles was difficult when HLA alleles, especially DR and DQ, strongly co-occurred. A later genetic analysis reported fewer N-insertions in productive TCRs among donors in an Asian-associated ancestry cluster than the roughly 650-donor mean. Correlated functional status among segregating V segments might reflect linkage disequilibrium, but an unknown experimental factor could not be ruled out. Some IMGT-functional V segments, including TRBV6-2 and TRBV6-3, could not be distinguished by the 87-base-pair reads and were therefore excluded. A few of the identified cytomegalovirus-associated TCR beta chains were confirmed in vitro to be specific for cytomegalovirus antigens. In a later analysis, about 17,000 TCR beta sequences were associated with specific HLA alleles at a false discovery rate of 0.05. V-gene and J-gene trimming of TCR beta chains was associated with a missense DCLRE1C variant in a later genetic analysis, and the association was replicated in an independent cohort. In the study, around 150 TCR beta chains were listed as associated with cytomegalovirus. A further reported finding was that TCR beta sequences accurately predicted the HLA-A and HLA-B alleles for most subjects in the first cohort. According to the authors, the approach could potentially be generalized to other disease states and immunological phenotypes. According to a later analysis, most CMV-associated TCR beta chains appeared to be HLA-restricted, and the HLA associations seemed to be driven largely by CMV exposure. The cohort was sequenced for TCR beta chains only, and without alpha or paired-chain data the features that could be detected were limited. In both the original and validation cohorts, the classifier was reported to diagnose cytomegalovirus status with high specificity and sensitivity. Because some donors lacked HLA typing at each locus, the association tests relied only on the typed subset. In an earlier analysis of around 600 of the donors, most TCR beta V segments appeared in productive rearrangements about 87% or about 30% of the time, broadly matching IMGT annotations.

The cohort consisted of some 670 healthy bone marrow donors. All cohort members were sampled while nominally healthy, although unrecorded immune exposures were likely present. The donor was CMV seronegative and belonged to the group of 350 to 400 seronegative cohort members. Every donor gave a peripheral blood sample, and the peripheral blood mononuclear cells from that sample were used for TCR beta sequencing. Genomic DNA extraction from the blood cell samples was performed with the Qiagen DNeasy Blood Extraction Kit. CDR3 length: 19 amino acids, cysteine to phenylalanine. Just CDR3 DNA is preserved here, 57 bases in frame from base 1. Trimming removed 6 bases from V and 1 base from J, leaving 22 bases between the germline ends. The germline V gene sets CDR1 to ENHRY and CDR2 to SYGVKD. Libraries were built with the immunoSEQ multiplex PCR assay. For the multiplex PCR, a mixture combining 60 forward primers for TCR Vbeta segments and 13 reverse primers for TCR Jbeta segments was used. The CDR3 region of rearranged TCR beta genes was amplified from genomic DNA by a multiplex PCR assay. On the Illumina HiSeq System, the amplified TCR beta libraries were sequenced as 87-base-pair reads. Concerning the study's data processing: A later analysis counted approximately 84 million unique TCR beta chains across the approximately 700 repertoires, and about 10 million of these chains were shared by at least two donors. To remove PCR and sequencing errors, raw reads were error-corrected and collapsed into unique sequences using a nearest-neighbor algorithm that merged closely related sequences. CDR3 sequences were aligned to IMGT reference sequences to assign V, D and J gene segments. For a sequence to be retained, at least a six-nucleotide match to both a V gene segment and a J gene segment was required. A rearrangement was called productive if the CDR3 had no stop codons and remained in frame with V and J, and every other rearrangement was called non-productive. Following IMGT convention, CDR3 was defined as the stretch from the second conserved V-encoded cysteine to the conserved J-encoded phenylalanine. The earlier analysis of fewer than 700 of the donors excluded sequences that lacked an unambiguous match to a single V gene segment. An earlier analysis of under 750 of the donors called V segments functional above 56.7% productive rearrangements and segregating when the between-donor standard deviation exceeded 5%. A statistical classification framework was developed to diagnose cytomegalovirus status using the catalog of TCR beta chain sequences. V and J gene assignment, in a later analysis, came from comparing TCR nucleotide sequences with IMGT/GENE-DB human TR gene sequences. A later analysis assigned CDR3 sequences and most-parsimonious VDJ recombination scenarios with the TCRdist pipeline. In a later analysis, every TCR beta chain was defined by the combination of its CDR3 amino acid sequence and its V-gene family, and reads without a unique V-gene family were dropped. In a later analysis, 500 to 650 highly shared, low-generation-probability nucleotide sequences were removed to address suspected cross-contamination and a sequencing artifact. In a later analysis, a clonal expansion index for each public chain was calculated from normalized within-repertoire ranks of inferred template counts. In a later analysis, generation probabilities were computed using a VDJ recombination model fitted to out-of-frame rearrangements, and the results were checked against IGoR. Hypergeometric tests were used in a later analysis to score TCR-TCR, TCR-HLA and TCR-CMV co-occurrence, with a repertoire-size bias correction applied to the TCR pairs. To estimate false discovery rates, a later analysis permuted the HLA or CMV assignments 20 times. In a later analysis, co-occurring TCRs were grouped using DBSCAN, with TCRdist sequence similarity added in when clustering inside HLA-allele-positive subsets. Co-occurrence clustering excluded repertoires with fewer than 30,000 or more than 120,000 public chains, plus five with anomalous nucleotide sharing. In TCRdb, the immuneACCESS table is reduced to in-frame sequences with V and J assigned. These tables do not hold every clone; where another copy was compared, an unresolved V gene accounts for under half, and the others remain unexplained. That table supplies the V and J calls and clone size; D and trimming were determined from the DNA. The sample table shows some 220,000 clones, and about 77% are seen once. The ten top clones hold approximately 0.47% of the sample.

The TCR comes from a boy aged 5 to 17 in good health and CMV-seronegative. The rearranged chain carries TRBV10-3 and TRBJ2-6, with no confidently assigned D gene. The sample taken for sequencing was PBMCs. The CDR3 has the sequence CAISAAPNRAPSGANVLTF. At the DNA level, the sequence is TGTGCCATCAGCGCAGCCCCTAACAGAGCCCCATCTGGGGCCAACGTCCTGACTTTC.